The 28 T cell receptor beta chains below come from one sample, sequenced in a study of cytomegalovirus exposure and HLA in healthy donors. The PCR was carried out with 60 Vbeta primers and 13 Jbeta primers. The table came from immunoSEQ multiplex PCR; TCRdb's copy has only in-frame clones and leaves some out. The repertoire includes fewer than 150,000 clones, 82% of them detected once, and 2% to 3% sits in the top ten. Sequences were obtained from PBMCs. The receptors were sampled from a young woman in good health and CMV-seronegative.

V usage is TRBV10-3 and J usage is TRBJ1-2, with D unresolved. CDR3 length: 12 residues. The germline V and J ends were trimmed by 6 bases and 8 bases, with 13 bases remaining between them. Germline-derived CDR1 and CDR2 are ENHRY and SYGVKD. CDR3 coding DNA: TGTGCCATCAGCCCCCCGGGTGACGGCTACACCTTC. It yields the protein CAISPPGDGYTF.

CDR3 coding DNA: TGCGCCAGCAGCCAAGATCCGACAGGGTCATATACCTATGGCTACACCTTC. This codes for CASSQDPTGSYTYGYTF. The chain is built from TRBV4-1 and TRBJ1-2; 7 positions agree with TRBD1. V lost 0 bases and J lost 4; bases outside the gene matches: 11. The CDR3 is 17 residues long. Germline V gene sequence: CDR1 MGHRA, CDR2 YSYEKL.

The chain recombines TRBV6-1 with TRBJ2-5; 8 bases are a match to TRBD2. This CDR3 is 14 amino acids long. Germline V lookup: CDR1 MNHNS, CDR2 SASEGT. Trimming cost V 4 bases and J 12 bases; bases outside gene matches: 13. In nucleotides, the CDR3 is TGTGCCAGCAGTGTTACGAGAACCGGGGGGGAAGAGTACTTC. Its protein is CASSVTRTGGEEYF.

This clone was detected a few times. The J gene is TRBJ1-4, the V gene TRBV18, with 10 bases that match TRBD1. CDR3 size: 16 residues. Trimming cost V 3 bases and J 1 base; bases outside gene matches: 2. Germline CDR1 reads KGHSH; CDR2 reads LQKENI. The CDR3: CASSPGQGGTNEKLFF. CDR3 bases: TGTGCCAGCTCACCCGGACAGGGGGGAACTAATGAAAAACTGTTTTTT.

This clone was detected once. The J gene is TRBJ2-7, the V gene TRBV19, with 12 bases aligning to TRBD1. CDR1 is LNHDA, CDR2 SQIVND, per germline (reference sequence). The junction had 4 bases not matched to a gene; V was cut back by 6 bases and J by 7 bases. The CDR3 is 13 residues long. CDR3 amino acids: CASSRDRGREQYV. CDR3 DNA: TGTGCCAGTAGCCGGGACAGGGGGCGTGAGCAGTACGTC.

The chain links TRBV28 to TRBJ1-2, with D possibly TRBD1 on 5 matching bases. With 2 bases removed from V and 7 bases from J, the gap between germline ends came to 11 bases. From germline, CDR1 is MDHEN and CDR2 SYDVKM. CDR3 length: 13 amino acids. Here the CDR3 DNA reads TGTGCCAGCAGTTTAGGTGGGGGGTCTGGCTACACCTTC. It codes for CASSLGGGSGYTF.

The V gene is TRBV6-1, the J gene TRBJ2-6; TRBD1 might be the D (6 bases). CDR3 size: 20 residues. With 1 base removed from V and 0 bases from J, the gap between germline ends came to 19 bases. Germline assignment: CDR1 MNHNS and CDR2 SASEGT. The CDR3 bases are TGTGCCAGCAGTGAAGTTGACTATGGACAGTCTTTCTCTGGGGCCAACGTCCTGACTTTC. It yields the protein CASSEVDYGQSFSGANVLTF.

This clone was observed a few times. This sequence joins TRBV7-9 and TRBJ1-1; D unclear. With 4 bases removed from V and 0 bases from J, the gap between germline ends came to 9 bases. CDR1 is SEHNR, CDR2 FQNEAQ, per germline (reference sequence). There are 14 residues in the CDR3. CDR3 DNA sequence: TGTGCCAGCAGCTCCCGCGTTCTGAACACTGAAGCTTTCTTT. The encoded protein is CASSSRVLNTEAFF.

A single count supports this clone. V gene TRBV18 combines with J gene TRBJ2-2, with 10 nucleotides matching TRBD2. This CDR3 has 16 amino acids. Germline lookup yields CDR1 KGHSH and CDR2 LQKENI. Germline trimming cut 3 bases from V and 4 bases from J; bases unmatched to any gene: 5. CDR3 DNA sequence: TGTGCCAGCTCACCGGGGCTAGCGGGAGTCACCGGGGAGCTGTTTTTT. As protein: CASSPGLAGVTGELFF.

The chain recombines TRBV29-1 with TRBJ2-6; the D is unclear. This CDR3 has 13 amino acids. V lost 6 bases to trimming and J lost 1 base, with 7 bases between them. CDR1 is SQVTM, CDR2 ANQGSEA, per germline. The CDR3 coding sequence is TGCAGCGTCCACATTTCTGGGGCCAACGTCCTGACTTTC. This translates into CSVHISGANVLTF.

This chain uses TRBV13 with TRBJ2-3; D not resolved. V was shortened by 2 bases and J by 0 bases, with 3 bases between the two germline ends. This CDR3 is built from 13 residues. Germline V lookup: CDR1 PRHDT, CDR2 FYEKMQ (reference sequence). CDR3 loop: CASSLYSTDTQYF. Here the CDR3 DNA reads TGTGCCAGCAGCTTATATAGCACAGATACGCAGTATTTT.

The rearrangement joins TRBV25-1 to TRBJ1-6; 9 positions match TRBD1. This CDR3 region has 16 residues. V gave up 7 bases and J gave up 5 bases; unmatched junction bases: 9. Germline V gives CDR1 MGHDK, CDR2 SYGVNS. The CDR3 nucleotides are TGTGCCAGCATGGGGGGCACAGGGGGCGATAATTCACCCCTCCACTTT. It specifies CASMGGTGGDNSPLHF.

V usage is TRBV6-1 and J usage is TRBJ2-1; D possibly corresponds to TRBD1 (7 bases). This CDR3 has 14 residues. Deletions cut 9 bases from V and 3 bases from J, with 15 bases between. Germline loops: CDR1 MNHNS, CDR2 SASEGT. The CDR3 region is CASSGGQNYNEQFF. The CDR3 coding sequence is TGTGCCAGTTCCGGGGGACAGAACTACAATGAGCAGTTCTTC.

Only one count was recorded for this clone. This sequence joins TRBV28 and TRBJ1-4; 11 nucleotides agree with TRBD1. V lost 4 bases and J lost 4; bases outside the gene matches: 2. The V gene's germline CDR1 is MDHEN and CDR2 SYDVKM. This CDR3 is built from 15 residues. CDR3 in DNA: TGTGCCAGCAGTTGGGACAGGGGGAGTAATGAAAAACTGTTTTTT. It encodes CASSWDRGSNEKLFF.

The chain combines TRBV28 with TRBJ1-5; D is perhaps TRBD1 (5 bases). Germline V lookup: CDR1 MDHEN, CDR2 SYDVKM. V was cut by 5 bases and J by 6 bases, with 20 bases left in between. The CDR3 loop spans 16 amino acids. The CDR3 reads CASSVLGGDGGQPQHF. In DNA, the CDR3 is TGTGCCAGCAGTGTCCTGGGGGGGGATGGTGGTCAGCCCCAGCATTTT.

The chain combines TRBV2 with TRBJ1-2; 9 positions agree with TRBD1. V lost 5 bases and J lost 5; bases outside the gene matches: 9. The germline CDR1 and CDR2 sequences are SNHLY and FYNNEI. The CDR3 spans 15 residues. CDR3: CASSLARGTGYGYTF. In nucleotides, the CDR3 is TGTGCCAGCAGTCTAGCGAGAGGGACAGGGTATGGCTACACCTTC.

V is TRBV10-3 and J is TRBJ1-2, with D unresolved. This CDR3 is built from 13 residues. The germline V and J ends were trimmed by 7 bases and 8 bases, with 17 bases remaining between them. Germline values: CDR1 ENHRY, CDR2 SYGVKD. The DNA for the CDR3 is TGTGCCATCACTCCCGAGCTGGCAGGAGGCTACACCTTC. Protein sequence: CAITPELAGGYTF.

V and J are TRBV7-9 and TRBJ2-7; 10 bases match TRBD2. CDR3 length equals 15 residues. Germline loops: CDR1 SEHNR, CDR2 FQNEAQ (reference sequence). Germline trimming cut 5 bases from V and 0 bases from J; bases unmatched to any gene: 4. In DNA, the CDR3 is TGTGCCAGCAGCCCCCAGCGGGAGGGCTCCTACGAGCAGTACTTC. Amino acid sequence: CASSPQREGSYEQYF.

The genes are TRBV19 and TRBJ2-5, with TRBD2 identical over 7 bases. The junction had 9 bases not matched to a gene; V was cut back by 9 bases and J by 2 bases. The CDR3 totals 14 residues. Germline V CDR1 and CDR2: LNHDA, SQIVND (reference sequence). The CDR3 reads CASRGLVPQETQYF. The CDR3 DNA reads TGTGCCAGCAGAGGACTAGTCCCTCAAGAGACCCAGTACTTC.

As DNA, the CDR3 is TGCGCCAGCAGCTTGGAGGGGTTCACAGATACGCAGTATTTT. It translates to CASSLEGFTDTQYF. This chain uses TRBV5-1 with TRBJ2-3; maybe TRBD1 (5 bases). The CDR3 is 14 residues long. Trimming removed 0 bases from V and 2 bases from J, with 7 bases in between. Germline CDR1 and CDR2: SGHRS and YFSETQ.

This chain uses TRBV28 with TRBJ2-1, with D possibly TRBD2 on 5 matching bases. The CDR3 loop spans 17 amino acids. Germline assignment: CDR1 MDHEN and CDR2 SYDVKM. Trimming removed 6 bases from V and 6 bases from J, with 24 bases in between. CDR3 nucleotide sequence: TGTGCCAGCAGCTGGAGATCCGGGAAGGGTTCGGTCAATGAGCAGTTCTTC. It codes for CASSWRSGKGSVNEQFF. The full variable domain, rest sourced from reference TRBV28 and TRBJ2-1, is DVKVTQSSRYLVKRTGEKVFLECVQDMDHENMFWYRQDPGLGLRLIYFSYDVKMKEKGDIPEGYSVSREKKERFSLILESASTNQTSMYLCASSWRSGKGSVNEQFFGPGTRLTVL.

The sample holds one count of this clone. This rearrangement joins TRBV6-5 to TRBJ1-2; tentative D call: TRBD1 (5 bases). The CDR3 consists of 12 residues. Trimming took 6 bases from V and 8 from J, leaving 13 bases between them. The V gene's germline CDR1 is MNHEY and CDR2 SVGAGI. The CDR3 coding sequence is TGTGCCAGCAGCCGTAACAGGATAGGCTACACCTTC. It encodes CASSRNRIGYTF.

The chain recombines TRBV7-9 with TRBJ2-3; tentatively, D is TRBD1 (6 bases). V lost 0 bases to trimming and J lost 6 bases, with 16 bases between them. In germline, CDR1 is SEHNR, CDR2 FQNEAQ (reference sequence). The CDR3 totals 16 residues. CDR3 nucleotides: TGTGCCAGCAGCTTAGCCTACAGGGTTCTCGGCGATACGCAGTATTTT. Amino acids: CASSLAYRVLGDTQYF.

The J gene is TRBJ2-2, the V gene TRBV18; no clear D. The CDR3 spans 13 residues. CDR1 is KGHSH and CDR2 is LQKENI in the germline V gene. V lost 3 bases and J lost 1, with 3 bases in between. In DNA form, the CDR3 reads TGTGCCAGCTCACCCCAGAACACCGGGGAGCTGTTTTTT. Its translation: CASSPQNTGELFF.

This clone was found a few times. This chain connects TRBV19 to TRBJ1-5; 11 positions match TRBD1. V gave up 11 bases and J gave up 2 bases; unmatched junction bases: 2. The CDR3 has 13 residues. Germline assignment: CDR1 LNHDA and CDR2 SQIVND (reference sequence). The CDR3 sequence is CASGQGGNQPQHF. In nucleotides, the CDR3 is TGTGCCTCGGGACAGGGGGGCAATCAGCCCCAGCATTTT.

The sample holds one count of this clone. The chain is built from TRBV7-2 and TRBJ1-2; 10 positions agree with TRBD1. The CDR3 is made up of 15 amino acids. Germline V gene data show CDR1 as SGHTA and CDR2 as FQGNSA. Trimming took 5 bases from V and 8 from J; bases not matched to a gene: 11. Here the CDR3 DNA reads TGTGCCAGCAGCATAAGACAGGGGGCAGGGGAGGGCTACACCTTC. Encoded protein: CASSIRQGAGEGYTF.

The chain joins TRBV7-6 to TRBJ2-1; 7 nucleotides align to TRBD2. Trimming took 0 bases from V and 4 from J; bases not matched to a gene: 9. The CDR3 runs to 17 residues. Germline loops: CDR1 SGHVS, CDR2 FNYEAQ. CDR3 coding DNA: TGTGCCAGCAGCTTAGCGTCGATGGGGGGGGGATACAATGAGCAGTTCTTC. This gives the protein CASSLASMGGGYNEQFF.

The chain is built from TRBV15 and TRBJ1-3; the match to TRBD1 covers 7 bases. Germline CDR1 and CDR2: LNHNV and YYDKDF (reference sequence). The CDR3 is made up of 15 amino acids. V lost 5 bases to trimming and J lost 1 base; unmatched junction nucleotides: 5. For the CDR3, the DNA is TGTGCCACCAGCTTCTCGACAGGGTCTGGAAACACCATATATTTT. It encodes CATSFSTGSGNTIYF.